The T cell receptor beta chain described here comes from a study of Tregs in tolerant kidney transplant recipients. Profiling relied on immunoSEQ multiplex PCR, and the TCRdb table lists in-frame clones only, not all of them. The repertoire holds about 94,000 clones, with roughly 93% as singletons. The trim removed 6 bases at V and 2 bases at J, leaving 11 bases unmatched. The CDR3 covers 16 residues. The germline V gene has CDR1 SGHTA and CDR2 FQGNSA. Unstimulated Tregs (CD4+CD25+CD127-) and CD4+CD25- non-Tregs were sorted from PBMCs. The clonotype comes from a human donor who received a combined kidney and bone marrow transplant. The chain links TRBV7-2 to TRBJ1-2, with TRBD1 matching over 8 bases. The sample was CD4+ T cells from blood, taken before the transplant. The CDR3 here is CASRPNRRGLNYGYTF. In DNA form, the CDR3 reads TGTGCCAGCAGACCCAACCGCAGGGGGCTCAACTATGGCTACACCTTC.